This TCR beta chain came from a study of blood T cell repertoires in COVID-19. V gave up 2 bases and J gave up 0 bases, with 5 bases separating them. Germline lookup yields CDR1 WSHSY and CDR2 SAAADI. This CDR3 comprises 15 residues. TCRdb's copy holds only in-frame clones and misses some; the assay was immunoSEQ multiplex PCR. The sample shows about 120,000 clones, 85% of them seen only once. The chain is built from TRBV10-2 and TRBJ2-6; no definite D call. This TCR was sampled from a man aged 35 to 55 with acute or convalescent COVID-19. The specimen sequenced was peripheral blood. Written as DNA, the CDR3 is TGCGCCAGCAGTGAGCGTCGCTCTGGGGCCAACGTCCTGACTTTC. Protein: CASSERRSGANVLTF.